This T cell receptor (beta chain) was sequenced for a study of cytomegalovirus exposure and HLA in healthy donors. CDR3 size: 18 residues. Per germline, CDR1 MDHEN and CDR2 SYDVKM. After removal of 5 bases from V and 7 bases from J, the junction contained 22 bases not matched to a gene. Study-wide findings and caveats: The study listed 150 to 200 cytomegalovirus-associated TCR beta chains.

The PCR employed 60 Vbeta primers together with 13 Jbeta primers. Using immunoSEQ multiplex PCR, the repertoire was profiled, and TCRdb retains in-frame clones only, with some absent. The top ten clones hold about 0.93% of a sample with 150,000 to 200,000 clones, roughly 85% of them seen once. Regarding this clone: The antigen remains undetermined.

Sample: PBMCs. This TCR came from a woman aged 50 to 60 in good health and CMV-seropositive. The chain joins TRBV28 to TRBJ1-2; 7 bases are shared with TRBD1. CDR3 DNA sequence: TGTGCCAGCAGTGACATAACCGGGACAGAATCTCTTAAGGGTGGCTACACCTTC. Translated: CASSDITGTESLKGGYTF.